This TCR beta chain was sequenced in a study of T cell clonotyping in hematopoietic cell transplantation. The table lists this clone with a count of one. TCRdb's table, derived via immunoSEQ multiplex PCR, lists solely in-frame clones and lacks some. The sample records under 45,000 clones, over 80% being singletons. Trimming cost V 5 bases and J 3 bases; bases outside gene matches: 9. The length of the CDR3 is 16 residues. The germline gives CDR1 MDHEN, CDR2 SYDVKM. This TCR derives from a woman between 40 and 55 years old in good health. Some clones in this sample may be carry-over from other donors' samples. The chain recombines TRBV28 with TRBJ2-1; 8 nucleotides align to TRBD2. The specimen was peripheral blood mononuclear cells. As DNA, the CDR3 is TGTGCCAGCAGTGCCCCTTTAGCGGGGTTCTACAATGAGCAGTTCTTC. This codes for CASSAPLAGFYNEQFF.